These 2 T cell receptor beta chains were sequenced from one sample in a study of tumor and adjacent non-tumor tissue in lung cancer. This sample's RNA came from whole unsorted tissue. The library came from three nested PCR rounds adapted from ARM-PCR protocols. MiXCR, run by TCRdb on the multiplex PCR reads, gives a single entry per CDR3 protein. The top ten hold approximately 24% of the sample, which has fewer than 120,000 distinct CDR3 sequences, 84% seen once. Specimen: lung tumor tissue. The receptors derive from a man between 65 and 85 years old with non-small cell lung cancer.

As regards this clonotype: A read error may account for a junction end that differs from germline. V usage is TRBV12-3 or TRBV12-4 and J usage is TRBJ2-7, with 11 bases fitting TRBD2. There are 16 residues in the CDR3. In nucleotides, the CDR3 is TGTGCCAACACCAGGGACGGTACTAGCGGGAGTTACGAACAGTACTTC. Its translation: CANTRDGTSGSYEQYF.

In its sample, this clonotype was seen a few times. The junction shows a germline mismatch at one end, possibly a read error. The rearrangement uses TRBV5-1 and TRBJ2-6, with D perhaps matching TRBD1 (5 bases). The length of the CDR3 is 12 residues. Germline values: CDR1 SGHRS, CDR2 YFSETQ. The CDR3 DNA is TGCGCCAGCAGCTCTGGGGCCAACATCCTGACTTTC. Translated, it gives CASSSGANILTF.